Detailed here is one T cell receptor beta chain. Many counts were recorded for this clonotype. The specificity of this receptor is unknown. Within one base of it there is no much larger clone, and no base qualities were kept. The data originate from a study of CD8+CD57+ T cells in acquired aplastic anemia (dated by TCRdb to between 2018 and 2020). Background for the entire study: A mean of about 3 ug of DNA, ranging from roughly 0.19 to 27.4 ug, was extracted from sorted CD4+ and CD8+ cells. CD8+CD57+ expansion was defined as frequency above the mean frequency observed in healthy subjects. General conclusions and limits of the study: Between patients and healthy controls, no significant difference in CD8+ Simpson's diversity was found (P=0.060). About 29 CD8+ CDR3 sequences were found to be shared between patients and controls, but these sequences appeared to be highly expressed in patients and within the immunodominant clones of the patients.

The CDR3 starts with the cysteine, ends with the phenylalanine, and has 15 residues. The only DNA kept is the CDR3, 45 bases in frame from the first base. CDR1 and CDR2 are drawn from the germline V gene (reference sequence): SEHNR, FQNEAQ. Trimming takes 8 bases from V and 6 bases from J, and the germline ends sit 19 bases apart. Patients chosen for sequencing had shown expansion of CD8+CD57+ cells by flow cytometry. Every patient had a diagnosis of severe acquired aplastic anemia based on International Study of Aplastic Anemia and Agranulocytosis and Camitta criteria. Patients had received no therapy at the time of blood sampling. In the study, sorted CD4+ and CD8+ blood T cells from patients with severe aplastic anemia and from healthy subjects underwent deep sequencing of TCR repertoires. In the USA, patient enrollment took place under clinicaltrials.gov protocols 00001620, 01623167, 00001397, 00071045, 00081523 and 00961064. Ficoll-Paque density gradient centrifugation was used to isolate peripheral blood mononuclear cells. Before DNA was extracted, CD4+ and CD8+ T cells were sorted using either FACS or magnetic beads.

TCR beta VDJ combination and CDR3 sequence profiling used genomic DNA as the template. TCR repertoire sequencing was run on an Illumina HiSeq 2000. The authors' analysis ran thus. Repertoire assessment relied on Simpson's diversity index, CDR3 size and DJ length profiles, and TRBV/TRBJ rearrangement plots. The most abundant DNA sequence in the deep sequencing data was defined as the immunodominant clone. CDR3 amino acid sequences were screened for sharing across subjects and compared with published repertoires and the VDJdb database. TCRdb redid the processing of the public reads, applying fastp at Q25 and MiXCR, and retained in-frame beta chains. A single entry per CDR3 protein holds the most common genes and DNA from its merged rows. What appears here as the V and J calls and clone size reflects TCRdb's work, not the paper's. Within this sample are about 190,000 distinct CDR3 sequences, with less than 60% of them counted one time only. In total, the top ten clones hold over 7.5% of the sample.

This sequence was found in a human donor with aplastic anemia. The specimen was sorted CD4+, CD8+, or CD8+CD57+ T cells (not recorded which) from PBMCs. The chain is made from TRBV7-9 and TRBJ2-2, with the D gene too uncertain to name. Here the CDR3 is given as CASDFGLVGAGELFF. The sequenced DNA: TGTGCCAGCGACTTTGGTCTAGTCGGAGCCGGGGAGCTGTTTTTT.